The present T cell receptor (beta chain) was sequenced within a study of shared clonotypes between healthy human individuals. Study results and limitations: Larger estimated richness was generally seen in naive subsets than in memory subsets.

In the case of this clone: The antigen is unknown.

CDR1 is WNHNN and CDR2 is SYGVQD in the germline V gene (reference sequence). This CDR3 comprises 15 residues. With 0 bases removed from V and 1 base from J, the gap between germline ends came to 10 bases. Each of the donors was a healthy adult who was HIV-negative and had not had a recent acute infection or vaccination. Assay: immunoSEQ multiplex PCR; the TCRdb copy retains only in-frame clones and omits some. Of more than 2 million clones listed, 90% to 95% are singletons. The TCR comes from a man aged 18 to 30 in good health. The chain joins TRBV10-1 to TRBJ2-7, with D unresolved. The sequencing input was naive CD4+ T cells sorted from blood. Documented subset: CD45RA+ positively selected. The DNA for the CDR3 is TGCGCCAGCAGTGAGTCTTCGAGAATGTCCTACGAGCAGTACTTC. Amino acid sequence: CASSESSRMSYEQYF.